This T cell receptor beta chain was sequenced during a study of T cell responses to AZD1222 COVID-19 vaccine. Points from the study as a whole: With two AZD1222 doses given, Spike-specific TCR breadth and depth both rose. Researchers report vaccine-associated CD4 TCRs spanning spike, with dominance at 160-218 and 743-854.

Libraries were prepared by immunoSEQ multiplex PCR; TCRdb keeps only in-frame clonotypes and omits some of them. The profile shows approximately 130,000 clones, about 89% of them singletons. CDR1 and CDR2 from the germline V gene are ENHRY and SYGVKD. Deletions cut 7 bases from V and 4 bases from J, with 13 bases between. This CDR3 contains 13 residues. As regards this clone: Antigen specificity is unknown.

The specimen was peripheral blood, collected 28 days after the second AZD1222 dose. The TCR comes from an adult who received the AZD1222 COVID-19 vaccine. This rearrangement joins TRBV10-3 to TRBJ1-1, with TRBD1 as a possible D gene (6 bases). The CDR3 nucleotides are TGTGCCATCACCAGACAGGTGGGCACTGAAGCTTTCTTT. Encoded protein: CAITRQVGTEAFF.